One TCR beta chain is described in this entry. Authors' data handling: Estimation of nucleated cell counts was performed using reference gene primer amplification. This table comes from immunoSEQ multiplex PCR, and its TCRdb copy is limited to in-frame clones, with some not included. That table furnishes V, J and clone size, whereas the DNA furnished D and trimming. Here the sample spans a few hundred thousand clones, approximately 90% being singletons. This specimen comes from a study of blood T cell repertoires in COVID-19. About the study: The United States, Italy and Spain supplied acute and convalescent COVID-19 samples.

The CDR3 has 15 residues. The V end lost 3 bases, the J end lost 0 bases, and 9 bases lay between the germline ends. CDR1 and CDR2 from the germline V gene are LGHDT and YNNKEL (reference sequence). Specimen: peripheral blood. The sequence was obtained from a woman in her 30s with active or convalescent COVID-19. The gene calls are TRBV3-1 (or the pseudogene TRBV3-2) and TRBJ1-3, with unresolved D. The CDR3 DNA reads TGTGCCAGCAGCCACCGCGAAGCCTCTGGAAACACCATATATTTT. Protein sequence: CASSHREASGNTIYF.